This T cell receptor (beta chain) came from a study of CD8+CD57+ T cells in acquired aplastic anemia. Study summary: Recorded DNA amounts for sorted CD4+ and CD8+ cells had an average of 3.2 ug.

Overall study findings and caveats: No significant difference in CD8+ Simpson's diversity was found between patients and controls. In common between the patients and the controls were some 29 CD8+ CDR3 sequences.

The use of genomic DNA as template underpinned the TCR beta VDJ and CDR3 profiling. From the reads, TCRdb called clonotypes with MiXCR, one entry per CDR3 protein. The sample consists of roughly 200,000 distinct CDR3 sequences, 65% of them appearing once. Sequencing involved patients with CD8+CD57+ cell expansion previously shown by flow cytometry. Patients had received no therapy at the time of blood sampling. The V gene's germline CDR1 is LNHNV and CDR2 YYDKDF (reference sequence). The CDR3 length is 16 residues. V gave up 3 bases and J gave up 2 bases, with 17 bases separating them. This clonotype has only a few counts. Antigen specificity is unknown.

The chain couples TRBV15 to TRBJ2-7, with D possibly being TRBD1 or TRBD2 (5 bases each). Sequencing was done on a sample of sorted CD4+, CD8+, or CD8+CD57+ T cells (not recorded which) from PBMCs. The receptor's source is a human donor with aplastic anemia. The CDR3 DNA reads TGTGCCACCAGCAGCTTAGGGGCCAGGGAGACCTACGAGCAGTACTTC. Its translation: CATSSLGARETYEQYF.